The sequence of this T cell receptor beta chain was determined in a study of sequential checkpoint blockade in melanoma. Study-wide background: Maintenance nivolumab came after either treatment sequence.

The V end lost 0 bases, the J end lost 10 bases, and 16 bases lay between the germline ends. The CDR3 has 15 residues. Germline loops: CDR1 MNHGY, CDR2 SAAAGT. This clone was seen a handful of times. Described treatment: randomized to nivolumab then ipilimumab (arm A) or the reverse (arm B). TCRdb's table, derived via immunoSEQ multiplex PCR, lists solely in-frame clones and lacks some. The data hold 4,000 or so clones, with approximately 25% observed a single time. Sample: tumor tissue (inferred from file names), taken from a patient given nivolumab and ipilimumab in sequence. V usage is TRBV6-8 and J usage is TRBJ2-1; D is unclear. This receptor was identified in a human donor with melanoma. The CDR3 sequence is CASSYSLQIIREQFF. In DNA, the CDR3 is TGTGCCAGCAGTTACTCACTACAGATCATTCGGGAGCAGTTCTTC.